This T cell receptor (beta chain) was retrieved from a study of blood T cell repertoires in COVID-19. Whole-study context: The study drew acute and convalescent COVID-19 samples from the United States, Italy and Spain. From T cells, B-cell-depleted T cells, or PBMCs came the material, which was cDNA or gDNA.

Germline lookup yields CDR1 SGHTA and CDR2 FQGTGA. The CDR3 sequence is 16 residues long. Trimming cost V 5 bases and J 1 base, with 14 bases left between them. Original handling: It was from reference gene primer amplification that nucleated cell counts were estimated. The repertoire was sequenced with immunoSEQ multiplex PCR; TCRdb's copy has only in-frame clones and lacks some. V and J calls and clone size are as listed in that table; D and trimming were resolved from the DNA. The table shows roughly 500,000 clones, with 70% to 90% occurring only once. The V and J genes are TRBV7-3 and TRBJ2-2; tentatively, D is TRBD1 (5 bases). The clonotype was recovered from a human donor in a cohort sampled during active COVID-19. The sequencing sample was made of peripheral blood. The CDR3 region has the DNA TGTGCCAGCAGCACGTACAGGCTCATGAACACCGGGGAGCTGTTTTTT. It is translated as CASSTYRLMNTGELFF.